What follows are 27 T cell receptor beta chains derived from one specimen sequenced in a study of T cell responses to AZD1222 COVID-19 vaccine. Produced via immunoSEQ multiplex PCR; TCRdb's table is partial and in-frame only. The sample lists 130,000 or so clones, 90% to 95% seen once, with roughly 1.7% in the top ten. The sequences come from peripheral blood, collected on day 0 of AZD1222 vaccination. The receptors derive from an adult in good health.

The chain uses TRBV10-3 and TRBJ2-7, with no clear D. This CDR3 comprises 12 residues. Germline V gene sequence: CDR1 ENHRY, CDR2 SYGVKD. V dropped 2 bases and J dropped 0 bases, with 2 bases sitting between them. As DNA, the CDR3 is TGTGCCATCAGTGAGGTCTCCTACGAGCAGTACTTC. Protein: CAISEVSYEQYF.

A word on this clone: The same CDR3 arises from other DNA sequences in this sample as well. V gene TRBV27 combines with J gene TRBJ1-2; TRBD1 matches at 9 bases. The V gene's germline CDR1 is MNHEY and CDR2 SMNVEV (reference sequence). Trimming at V came to 0 bases and at J to 5 bases, leaving 1 base not matched to a gene. The CDR3 contains 14 residues. This CDR3 is CASSLSGTGYGYTF. Here the CDR3 DNA reads TGTGCCAGCAGTTTATCCGGGACAGGGTATGGCTACACCTTC.

This clone was detected only once. This CDR3 reads CASSLVRQIISYEQYF. The CDR3 region has the DNA TGTGCCAGCAGCCTTGTTCGACAGATAATCTCCTACGAGCAGTACTTC. The rearrangement uses TRBV7-8 and TRBJ2-7, with D possibly being TRBD1 (5 bases). Germline assignment: CDR1 SGHVS and CDR2 FQNEAQ. This CDR3 region has 16 residues. Trimming removed 5 bases at V and 0 bases at J, with 17 bases between.

This chain uses TRBV15 with TRBJ1-4; possibly TRBD1 for D (5 bases). The CDR3 is 16 residues long. From germline, CDR1 is LNHNV and CDR2 YYDKDF (reference sequence). V dropped 0 bases and J dropped 8 bases, with 16 bases sitting between them. The CDR3 reads CATSREGESGSEKLFF. The CDR3 nucleotides are TGTGCCACCAGCAGAGAAGGGGAATCAGGATCCGAAAAACTGTTTTTT.

The chain recombines TRBV25-1 with TRBJ2-2; 7 nucleotides match TRBD1. Germline CDR1 is MGHDK and CDR2 is SYGVNS. The CDR3 sequence is 16 residues long. Unmatched junction bases numbered 7, after V lost 6 bases and J lost 0 bases. DNA of the CDR3: TGTGCCAGCAGGGACAGGCATACAACGAACACCGGGGAGCTGTTTTTT. It codes for CASRDRHTTNTGELFF.

The gene calls are TRBV4-2 and TRBJ2-5; no clear D gene. CDR3 size: 14 residues. The V gene lost 0 bases and the J gene lost 1 base, with 6 bases spanning the gap. Germline CDR1 and CDR2: LGHNA and YNFKEQ. The CDR3 loop is CASSQDSTQETQYF. The CDR3 coding sequence is TGTGCCAGCAGCCAAGATAGCACCCAAGAGACCCAGTACTTC.

Only one count was recorded for this clone. This sequence joins TRBV19 and TRBJ1-2, with TRBD1 matching over 7 bases. V shed 10 bases, J shed 5 bases, and the junction held 10 bases outside the gene matches. This CDR3 spans 13 amino acids. Germline V gene data show CDR1 as LNHDA and CDR2 as SQIVND (reference sequence). DNA for the CDR3: TGTGCCACCAGGACAGGTCTGTTATATGGCTACACCTTC. Its protein is CATRTGLLYGYTF.

The chain is built from TRBV4-1 and TRBJ2-5, with 10 nucleotides matching TRBD2. The CDR3 loop spans 17 amino acids. Germline CDR1 reads MGHRA; CDR2 reads YSYEKL. Trimming took 4 bases from V and 0 from J; bases not matched to a gene: 8. The CDR3 DNA sequence: TGCGCCAGCAGCCCCCTTGTAGCGGGGGGCGACCAAGAGACCCAGTACTTC. Its translation is CASSPLVAGGDQETQYF.

This clone has just one count. This chain uses TRBV7-9 with TRBJ2-3; D is unresolved. The V and J ends lost 2 bases and 4 bases respectively, with 13 bases between them. The CDR3 is made up of 15 amino acids. CDR1 and CDR2 (germline): SEHNR, FQNEAQ (reference sequence). CDR3 protein: CASSLSSGNPDTQYF. The CDR3 bases are TGTGCCAGCAGCTTAAGCTCGGGCAATCCAGATACGCAGTATTTT.

The rearrangement links TRBV20-1 to TRBJ2-1; no firm D call. CDR1 and CDR2 (germline): DFQATT, SNEGSKA (reference sequence). Trimming cost V 3 bases and J 0 bases, with 18 bases left between them. This CDR3 is built from 17 residues. CDR3 nucleotides: TGCAGTGCTAGTGGTATAATCAGGCTGAGCTCCTACAATGAGCAGTTCTTC. Protein sequence: CSASGIIRLSSYNEQFF.

V and J are TRBV7-9 and TRBJ1-2, with 7 nucleotides matching TRBD1. The V and J ends lost 1 base and 0 bases, in that order; junction bases with no gene match: 2. Per germline, CDR1 SEHNR and CDR2 FQNEAQ (reference sequence). The CDR3 has 15 residues. As DNA, the CDR3 is TGTGCCAGCAGCTTAGAGGGGGCCTCTAACTATGGCTACACCTTC. It specifies CASSLEGASNYGYTF.

The chain joins TRBV5-4 to TRBJ1-2; TRBD1 matches 8 bases. CDR1 is SGHNT and CDR2 is YYREEE in the germline V gene (reference sequence). J gave up 7 bases and V 2 bases, and 10 bases lay outside the gene matches. The CDR3 length is 15 residues. The CDR3 coding sequence is TGTGCCAGCAGCTTAGATCTGCAGGGGGCGGCTGGCTACACCTTC. Encoded protein: CASSLDLQGAAGYTF.

This clone has only a few counts. The chain has TRBV14 and TRBJ2-1; D is possibly TRBD1 or TRBD2 (6 bases each). The ends were cut back, 5 bases at V and 8 bases at J, with 16 bases in the middle. Germline CDR1 and CDR2: SGHDN and FVKESK. This CDR3 has 14 residues. The CDR3, as DNA: TGTGCCAGCAGCTACCGGGGGCCTGTGGATGAGCAGTTCTTC. Residues: CASSYRGPVDEQFF. The variable domain in full, completed from reference TRBV14 and TRBJ2-1, reads EAGVTQFPSHSVIEKGQTVTLRCDPISGHDNLYWYRRVMGKEIKFLLHFVKESKQDESGMPNNRFLAERTGGTYSTLKVQPAELEDSGVYFCASSYRGPVDEQFFGPGTRLTVL.

The V call is TRBV28, the J call TRBJ2-3, with 9 nucleotides matching TRBD2. The length of the CDR3 is 18 residues. Germline CDR1 and CDR2: MDHEN and SYDVKM. J lost 2 bases, V lost 3 bases, and 12 bases had no gene match. CDR3 nucleotides: TGTGCCAGCAGTTTCCCTGAACCTAGCGGGGATCTCACAGATACGCAGTATTTT. Translation gives CASSFPEPSGDLTDTQYF.

This chain uses TRBV28 with TRBJ2-7; TRBD1 agrees at 8 bases. Germline V gene sequence: CDR1 MDHEN, CDR2 SYDVKM. Unmatched junction bases numbered 5, after V lost 5 bases and J lost 5 bases. The CDR3 consists of 13 residues. As DNA, the CDR3 is TGTGCCAGCAGTCAGGACAGGGTCCACGAGCAGTACTTC. Amino acids: CASSQDRVHEQYF. The full variable domain, rest sourced from reference TRBV28 and TRBJ2-7, is DVKVTQSSRYLVKRTGEKVFLECVQDMDHENMFWYRQDPGLGLRLIYFSYDVKMKEKGDIPEGYSVSREKKERFSLILESASTNQTSMYLCASSQDRVHEQYFGPGTRLTVT.

The chain employs TRBV27 and TRBJ2-7; D unclear. Germline V gene sequence: CDR1 MNHEY, CDR2 SMNVEV (reference sequence). The CDR3 is made up of 12 amino acids. V lost 8 bases and J lost 3, with 11 bases in between. The CDR3 region has the DNA TGTGCCAGCGGGGAAGGGAACTACGAGCAGTACTTC. It encodes CASGEGNYEQYF.

The chain couples TRBV6-5 to TRBJ2-1; 13 nucleotides match TRBD2. Germline values: CDR1 MNHEY, CDR2 SVGAGI. The CDR3 runs to 16 residues. V gave up 2 bases and J gave up 10 bases; unmatched junction bases: 8. DNA for the CDR3: TGTGCCAGCAGTTACCTTACTAGCGGGAGGGCCAAAGAGCAGTTCTTC. Encoded protein: CASSYLTSGRAKEQFF.

In regard to this clone: Other DNA variants within this sample encode the same CDR3. The CDR3 DNA follows: TGTGCCAGCCGTCCCCCAGGGGGCGGGAACACTGAAGCTTTCTTT. Amino acids: CASRPPGGGNTEAFF. This chain uses TRBV28 with TRBJ1-1, with 8 nucleotides matching TRBD1. In germline, CDR1 is MDHEN, CDR2 SYDVKM. This CDR3 spans 15 amino acids. J lost 1 base, V lost 8 bases, and 9 bases had no gene match. Full variable domain (missing parts from reference TRBV28 and TRBJ1-1): DVKVTQSSRYLVKRTGEKVFLECVQDMDHENMFWYRQDPGLGLRLIYFSYDVKMKEKGDIPEGYSVSREKKERFSLILESASTNQTSMYLCASRPPGGGNTEAFFGQGTRLTVV.

The chain joins TRBV24-1 to TRBJ2-1; the match to TRBD2 covers 9 bases. The CDR3 has 15 amino acids. The V segment lost 6 bases and the J segment 10 bases; nucleotides outside the gene matches: 12. The V gene's germline CDR1 is KGHDR and CDR2 SFDVKD. The CDR3 reads CATSKPGLALQEQFF. CDR3 nucleotide sequence: TGTGCCACCAGTAAACCGGGACTAGCTCTTCAAGAGCAGTTCTTC.

In this sample, this clone turned up a few times. The rearrangement joins TRBV6-5 to TRBJ2-1; 9 nucleotides agree with TRBD2. The V and J ends lost 8 bases and 9 bases, in that order; junction bases with no gene match: 11. The V gene's germline CDR1 is MNHEY and CDR2 SVGAGI. This CDR3 region has 14 residues. The CDR3 DNA sequence: TGTGCCAGCTACTTCGGCGGGGGGGCGGGTGAGCAGTTCTTC. Protein sequence: CASYFGGGAGEQFF.

This clone was counted a single time. The gene calls are TRBV7-8 and TRBJ1-3; TRBD1 agrees at 8 bases. CDR1 is SGHVS and CDR2 is FQNEAQ in the germline V gene. The CDR3 loop spans 14 amino acids. The J segment lost 4 bases and the V segment lost 6 bases, leaving 5 bases of the junction unmatched. The CDR3 protein is CASRTGEPGNTIYF. The CDR3 nucleotides are TGTGCCAGCAGGACAGGGGAGCCGGGAAACACCATATATTTT.

The genes are TRBV6-1 and TRBJ2-5, with 7 nucleotides matching TRBD1. The trim removed 3 bases at V and 5 bases at J, leaving 6 bases unmatched. The CDR3 loop spans 14 amino acids. CDR1 is MNHNS, CDR2 SASEGT, per germline. In DNA, the CDR3 is TGTGCCAGCAGTGACCACAGGGGATGGGAGACCCAGTACTTC. This translates into CASSDHRGWETQYF.

The chain is built from TRBV2 and TRBJ1-1; possible D gene TRBD1, 6 bases. V was cut by 7 bases and J by 8 bases, with 17 bases left in between. CDR1 SNHLY and CDR2 FYNNEI come from the germline V gene. This CDR3 comprises 13 residues. CDR3 sequence (DNA): TGTGCCAGCAACAAGGTTCGTGGGGGCGAAGCTTTCTTT. Translated, it gives CASNKVRGGEAFF.

This clone was counted between two and nine times. The rearrangement joins TRBV3-1 (or the pseudogene TRBV3-2) to TRBJ1-1; 9 positions agree with TRBD1. Germline CDR1 LGHDT, CDR2 YNNKEL (reference sequence). The CDR3 has 13 residues. J was trimmed by 8 bases and V by 2 bases; bases with no gene match: 3. CDR3 nucleotides: TGTGCCAGCAGCCAAACCGGGACAGGGGAAGCTTTCTTT. This codes for CASSQTGTGEAFF.

The chain couples TRBV3-1 (or the pseudogene TRBV3-2) to TRBJ2-7; TRBD1 matches 11 bases. The CDR3 has 15 residues. CDR1 and CDR2 (germline): LGHDT, YNNKEL (reference sequence). Trimming cost V 5 bases and J 5 bases; bases outside gene matches: 8. As DNA, the CDR3 is TGTGCCAGCAGCGCGACCGGGACAGGGGGGGACGAGCAGTACTTC. It specifies CASSATGTGGDEQYF.

V is TRBV7-8 and J is TRBJ2-3; no reliable D call. Germline V CDR1 and CDR2: SGHVS, FQNEAQ. Trimming pared 1 base from V and 0 bases from J, leaving 8 bases between. The CDR3 is 15 amino acids. CDR3 nucleotides: TGTGCCAGCAGCTTAGAGGGCCCTAGCACAGATACGCAGTATTTT. This encodes CASSLEGPSTDTQYF.

This clone showed up just a few times. The rearrangement joins TRBV7-2 to TRBJ1-6; D call uncertain. The CDR3 is 15 amino acids. CDR1 and CDR2 (germline): SGHTA, FQGNSA. V gave up 1 base and J gave up 4 bases, with 8 bases separating them. The CDR3 sequence is CASSLEPRYNSPLHF. The CDR3 nucleotides are TGTGCCAGCAGCTTAGAACCCCGGTATAATTCACCCCTCCACTTT.